Below are 22 T cell receptor beta chains sequenced from a single sample in a study of PD-L1 blockade in urothelial cancer. Time point: pretreatment peripheral blood. This table comes from immunoSEQ multiplex PCR, and its TCRdb copy is limited to in-frame clones, with some not included. The sample records some 120,000 clones, approximately 84% being singletons. Sample: PBMCs, taken around atezolizumab (anti-PD-L1) treatment. These receptors originate from a man aged 45 to 65 with urothelial cancer.

The chain employs TRBV11-2 and TRBJ2-3; 8 bases fit TRBD2. The germline V gene has CDR1 SGHAT and CDR2 FQNNGV. The trim removed 5 bases at V and 4 bases at J, leaving 11 bases unmatched. This CDR3 contains 16 residues. The chain's CDR3 is CASSTPDFGRADTQYF. DNA of the CDR3: TGTGCCAGCAGCACCCCCGATTTCGGGAGGGCAGATACGCAGTATTTT.

The V call is TRBV18, the J call TRBJ1-4; 10 positions agree with TRBD1. This CDR3 is 14 amino acids long. With 6 bases clipped from V and 7 bases from J, the junction kept 5 bases outside the gene matches. Germline CDR1 KGHSH, CDR2 LQKENI. CDR3 DNA sequence: TGTGCCAGCTCTCGACAGGGGGCGCCTGAAAAACTGTTTTTT. Its protein is CASSRQGAPEKLFF.

This chain links TRBV4-2 with TRBJ2-7, with TRBD2 identical over 8 bases. The CDR3 length is 15 residues. The V gene end was trimmed by 0 bases and the J gene end by 3 bases; junction bases not matched to a gene: 4. The germline V gene encodes CDR1 LGHNA and CDR2 YNFKEQ. In DNA form, the CDR3 reads TGTGCCAGCAGCCAAGAGACGGGAGGGAGCTACGAGCAGTACTTC. The encoded protein is CASSQETGGSYEQYF.

The chain is built from TRBV6-1 and TRBJ1-2; D is unresolved. This CDR3 is 13 amino acids long. With 6 bases removed from V and 5 bases from J, the gap between germline ends came to 13 bases. Germline CDR1 and CDR2: MNHNS and SASEGT. The CDR3 region has the DNA TGTGCCAGCAGCCCCAGCGGCTGGTATGGCTACACCTTC. Translating gives CASSPSGWYGYTF.

This chain uses TRBV5-1 with TRBJ2-2; TRBD1 is a possible D gene (6 bases). Trimming took off 2 bases at V and 1 base at J, with 9 bases between the two ends. Germline V lookup: CDR1 SGHRS, CDR2 YFSETQ. The CDR3 consists of 15 residues. For the CDR3, the DNA is TGCGCCAGCAGCTTTTGGACAGAGAACACCGGGGAGCTGTTTTTT. Encoded protein: CASSFWTENTGELFF.

The DNA of the CDR3 is TGTGCCAGCAGCTTTCGGCAATTAGACTACCCTAACTATGGCTACACCTTC. It codes for CASSFRQLDYPNYGYTF. The rearrangement joins TRBV5-8 to TRBJ1-2; D remains ambiguous. This CDR3 spans 17 amino acids. Trimming pared 2 bases from V and 0 bases from J, leaving 17 bases between. CDR1 and CDR2 from the germline V gene are SGHTS and YDEGEE.

The chain carries TRBV7-9 and TRBJ1-3; D not certain. CDR3 size: 14 residues. Germline V CDR1 and CDR2: SEHNR, FQNEAQ (reference sequence). Deletions cut 0 bases from V and 4 bases from J, with 7 bases between. The CDR3 sequence: CASSLADQGNTIYF. CDR3 coding DNA: TGTGCCAGCAGCTTAGCAGATCAGGGAAACACCATATATTTT.

The V and J genes are TRBV11-2 and TRBJ2-1; D gene uncertain. The V gene's germline CDR1 is SGHAT and CDR2 FQNNGV. The CDR3 loop spans 13 amino acids. Trimming stripped 2 bases from V and 9 bases from J, with 11 bases between. Here the CDR3 reads CASSLSGGGEQFF. As DNA, the CDR3 is TGTGCCAGCAGCTTAAGTGGCGGCGGTGAGCAGTTCTTC.

This chain links TRBV30 with TRBJ1-6, with D perhaps matching TRBD1 (6 bases). The CDR3 contains 14 residues. Per germline, CDR1 GTSNPN and CDR2 SVGIG (reference sequence). The V gene lost 7 bases and the J gene lost 10 bases, with 20 bases spanning the gap. CDR3 amino acids: CASSKGTGNSPLHF. CDR3 DNA: TGTGCCTCCTCGAAAGGAACAGGGAACTCACCCCTCCACTTT.

V gene TRBV27 combines with J gene TRBJ2-4, with 7 bases that match TRBD1. CDR3 size: 19 residues. The germline V gene has CDR1 MNHEY and CDR2 SMNVEV (reference sequence). Losses at the gene ends were 0 bases for V and 0 bases for J; bases not matched to a gene: 11. The CDR3 DNA is TGTGCCAGCAGTTTATCGGTCCCAGGGGGAAAGAAAGCCAAAAACATTCAGTACTTC. Its translation: CASSLSVPGGKKAKNIQYF.

The genes are TRBV9 and TRBJ2-7, with D uncertain. Germline CDR1 and CDR2: SGDLS and YYNGEE. This CDR3 is 16 amino acids long. The V gene lost 0 bases and the J gene lost 3 bases, with 16 bases spanning the gap. In nucleotides, the CDR3 is TGTGCCAGCAGCGTAGAACCCTCATTGCCGGTCTACGAGCAGTACTTC. Translating gives CASSVEPSLPVYEQYF.

This chain's CDR3 is CASSLGVRGRPGTGNTIYF. The CDR3 region has the DNA TGTGCCAGCAGTTTGGGAGTGAGGGGGCGCCCAGGAACTGGAAACACCATATATTTT. The chain carries TRBV28 and TRBJ1-3; 7 nucleotides line up with TRBD1. The CDR3 consists of 19 residues. The J segment lost 2 bases and the V segment lost 3 bases, leaving 16 bases of the junction unmatched. Germline V gene sequence: CDR1 MDHEN, CDR2 SYDVKM.

DNA for the CDR3: TGTGCCAGCAGTTCATTACGGCAGGGGGGTACAGATACGCAGTATTTT. It specifies CASSSLRQGGTDTQYF. The J gene is TRBJ2-3, the V gene TRBV27; the D gene is possibly TRBD1 (7 bases). Trimming took off 4 bases at V and 3 bases at J, with 17 bases between the two ends. The CDR3 sequence is 16 residues long. The V gene's germline CDR1 is MNHEY and CDR2 SMNVEV (reference sequence).

This clone was observed a few times. J is TRBJ2-7 and V is TRBV27; D call uncertain. Germline CDR1 is MNHEY and CDR2 is SMNVEV (reference sequence). CDR3 size: 13 residues. The V gene lost 2 bases and the J gene lost 3 bases, with 8 bases spanning the gap. This CDR3 is CASSLGHLYEQYF. CDR3 nucleotides: TGTGCCAGCAGTTTAGGGCACCTCTACGAGCAGTACTTC.

This chain links TRBV2 with TRBJ1-6, with a possible D match to TRBD1 (5 bases). This CDR3 has 15 amino acids. Trimming shortened V by 2 bases and J by 8 bases, and 13 bases separated the two germline ends. Germline CDR1 and CDR2: SNHLY and FYNNEI. The CDR3 loop is CASSERQGGYSPLHF. In nucleotides, the CDR3 is TGTGCCAGCAGTGAACGCCAGGGAGGGTATTCACCCCTCCACTTT.

The chain employs TRBV4-1 and TRBJ2-3, with TRBD2 matching 7 bases. The V gene's germline CDR1 is MGHRA and CDR2 YSYEKL. The length of the CDR3 is 16 residues. V shed 2 bases and J 4 bases; nucleotides not matched to a gene: 9. The CDR3 nucleotides read TGCGCCAGCAGCCAAACCGGGACTATCAACGCAGATACGCAGTATTTT. It specifies CASSQTGTINADTQYF.

This clone was observed a handful of times. The V gene is TRBV6-6, the J gene TRBJ1-1, with D unresolved. Deletions cut 6 bases from V and 0 bases from J, with 11 bases between. Germline CDR1 MNHNY, CDR2 SVGAGI (reference sequence). The CDR3 is 14 amino acids. The CDR3 DNA is TGTGCCAGCAGCTGGGCGTCGATGAACACTGAAGCTTTCTTT. This sequence encodes CASSWASMNTEAFF.

The chain joins TRBV7-3 to TRBJ2-7; 8 bases are a match to TRBD1. The CDR3 runs 14 residues. Germline lookup yields CDR1 SGHTA and CDR2 FQGTGA. V lost 10 bases to trimming and J lost 5 bases; unmatched junction nucleotides: 13. This CDR3 reads CANWGRTGFHEQYF. In nucleotides, the CDR3 is TGTGCCAACTGGGGGAGGACAGGGTTCCACGAGCAGTACTTC.

This CDR3 reads CASGRGPSFYGYTF. The CDR3 coding sequence is TGTGCCAGCGGAAGGGGGCCATCATTCTATGGCTACACCTTC. The chain joins TRBV2 to TRBJ1-2; TRBD1 matches 7 bases. V was clipped by 8 bases and J by 4 bases; unmatched bases: 10. The V gene's germline CDR1 is SNHLY and CDR2 FYNNEI. The CDR3 extends over 14 amino acids.

V gene TRBV29-1 combines with J gene TRBJ2-5, with 9 bases fitting TRBD2. CDR1 is SQVTM and CDR2 is ANQGSEA in the germline V gene. V was clipped by 4 bases and J by 5 bases; unmatched bases: 14. The CDR3 length is 16 residues. The CDR3: CSVGPPTSGRRETQYF. In nucleotides, the CDR3 is TGCAGCGTTGGCCCCCCCACCAGCGGGAGGCGCGAGACCCAGTACTTC.

V usage is TRBV29-1 and J usage is TRBJ1-1; D possibly corresponds to TRBD1 (5 bases). The CDR3 covers 14 residues. Trimming pared 8 bases from V and 4 bases from J, leaving 20 bases between. Germline V gene sequence: CDR1 SQVTM, CDR2 ANQGSEA. CDR3 nucleotide sequence: TGCAGCTCCCTGCGGGGGACCTGGGGCACTGAAGCTTTCTTT. It is translated as CSSLRGTWGTEAFF.

V and J are TRBV6-1 and TRBJ2-3; no clear D gene. Trimming removed 6 bases at V and 0 bases at J, with 10 bases between. The CDR3 runs to 14 residues. The germline V gene encodes CDR1 MNHNS and CDR2 SASEGT. The CDR3 sequence: CASSPYASTDTQYF. In DNA, the CDR3 is TGTGCCAGCAGCCCCTACGCTAGCACAGATACGCAGTATTTT.